Listed below are T cell receptor beta chains from one sample, sequenced in a study of shared clonotypes between healthy human individuals. Assay used: immunoSEQ multiplex PCR; TCRdb lists only in-frame clones, some missing. The table has more than 1,200,000 clones, approximately 98.5% seen once. The sequencing sample was made of naive CD4+ T cells sorted from blood. Receptors were obtained from a man younger than 40 in good health. Both conserved end residues are part of each CDR3. A D gene is named only where the DNA matches it firmly. Part of the rows lack a size; the others show once, few, many or a class for expanded clones.

cdr3_nt | cdr3_aa | d_call | j_call | clone_size | v_call
TGCAGCGTTTATCCGGGACGCGGTAGCAACTATGGCTACACCTTC | CSVYPGRGSNYGYTF | - | TRBJ1-2 | - | TRBV29-1
TGTGCCAGCAGCTTACAGGGGGTAAAGGCCTATGGCTACACCTTC | CASSLQGVKAYGYTF | TRBD1 | TRBJ1-2 | - | TRBV7-2
TGTGCCAGCAGCTTAGCTAGCGGGGGCTGGAACACTGAAGCTTTCTTT | CASSLASGGWNTEAFF | - | TRBJ1-1 | once | TRBV7-2
TGTGCCAGCAGCGAGGGTGGGACAGGGGAGACCGGGGAGCTGTTTTTT | CASSEGGTGETGELFF | TRBD1 | TRBJ2-2 | - | TRBV5-4
TGTGCCAGCAGTTCCGGGACAGGGGGCTTGACCCAGTACTTC | CASSSGTGGLTQYF | TRBD1 | TRBJ2-5 | - | TRBV11-2
TGTGCCAGCTCACCAATCCGAAACACCATATATTTT | CASSPIRNTIYF | - | TRBJ1-3 | - | TRBV18
TGTGCCAGCAACCAAACCCCCCGACTAGCGAGATCCTACAATGAGCAGTTCTTC | CASNQTPRLARSYNEQFF | TRBD2 | TRBJ2-1 | - | TRBV27
TGTGCCAGCAGACACAATTTAGGGCAGTATTTT | CASRHNLGQYF | - | TRBJ2-3 | once | TRBV6-5
TGTGCCTGGAGTGTATGGGGTTCGAACTATGGCTACACCTTC | CAWSVWGSNYGYTF | - | TRBJ1-2 | - | TRBV30
TGTGCCACCAGCCGAGGAGGGGTAGCTAACTATGGCTACACCTTC | CATSRGGVANYGYTF | - | TRBJ1-2 | - | TRBV15